This T cell receptor (beta chain) originates from a study of OX40 agonist ivuxolimab in advanced cancers. Patients with a history of autoimmune disease or on systemic immunosuppression were excluded. Blood draws occurred at baseline, cycle 4 day 1, and cycle 7 day 1. This clone occurred once. Germline V gene data show CDR1 as LGHNA and CDR2 as YNFKEQ. CDR3 size: 15 residues. Trimming pared 1 base from V and 0 bases from J, leaving 7 bases between. The data were produced by immunoSEQ multiplex PCR, yet TCRdb's version contains in-frame clones alone and is incomplete. The sample shows under 20,000 clones, around 80% of them seen only once.

This sample comprised CD4+ or CD8+ T cells sorted from blood, obtained in a trial of the OX40 agonist ivuxolimab. The chain joins TRBV4-2 to TRBJ2-1; no firm D call. This receptor was identified in an adult with an advanced solid tumor such as melanoma, head and neck, liver or kidney cancer. DNA of the CDR3: TGTGCCAGCAGCCAAGTCAGCGACTCCTACAATGAGCAGTTCTTC. It is translated as CASSQVSDSYNEQFF.